This TCR beta chain was captured in a study of T cell clones after liver transplantation. TCRdb's copy holds only in-frame clones and misses some; the assay was immunoSEQ multiplex PCR. This table has about 50,000 clones, approximately 71% appearing once. CDR3 length: 16 amino acids. In germline, CDR1 is SGHTA, CDR2 FQGNSA. The V and J ends lost 4 bases and 6 bases, in that order; junction bases with no gene match: 11. The receptor comes from a human patient who received a liver transplant. Some T cells may be provided by the graft donor. The rearrangement joins TRBV7-2 to TRBJ2-4; 8 positions match TRBD2. Sequenced here: CD4+ T cells from blood, sampled 52 to 60 months after liver transplant. The CDR3: CASSSRAGGQGNIQYF. The CDR3 coding sequence is TGTGCCAGCAGCTCTAGGGCGGGGGGCCAAGGAAACATTCAGTACTTC.